The T cell receptor beta chain under discussion was sequenced for a study of shared clonotypes between healthy human individuals. A split of CD4+ cells into CD45RA+ naive and CD45RA-negative memory subsets was performed. DNA at approximately 200 ng, 25,000 to 35,000 T cell genomes, went into sorted-subset replicate PCRs. Assay used: immunoSEQ multiplex PCR; TCRdb lists only in-frame clones, some missing. The table includes 2 million to 2.5 million clones, more than 80% detected once. This clonotype was sampled from a man aged 18 to 29 in good health. Some clones in this sample may be carry-over from other donors' samples. The specimen was naive CD4+ T cells from PBMCs. Subset here: CD45RA+ positively selected.

The CDR3 bases are TGTGCCAGCAGCCCAATAAGAACAGGAGGCGGTAACTATGGCTACACCTTC. Translated: CASSPIRTGGGNYGYTF. This chain connects TRBV14 to TRBJ1-2; TRBD1 might be the D (5 bases). V was trimmed by 4 bases and J by 1 base, leaving 19 bases between them. The germline V gene has CDR1 SGHDN and CDR2 FVKESK. There are 17 residues in the CDR3.